The sequence of this TCR beta chain was determined in a study of blood T cell repertoires in COVID-19. Study-wide background: Material from acute and convalescent COVID-19 was sourced from the United States, Italy and Spain. In each case, the material was cDNA or gDNA derived from T cells, B-cell-depleted T cells, or PBMCs.

Trimming removed 5 bases at V and 1 base at J, with 14 bases between. The CDR3 runs 15 residues. Germline CDR1 is SNHLY and CDR2 is FYNNEI. Patients at the Seattle site were enrolled during active infection and followed longitudinally. Original handling: Scientists estimated how many nucleated cells there were by amplifying reference gene primers. TCRdb's copy holds only in-frame clones and misses some; the assay was immunoSEQ multiplex PCR. The V and J calls and clone size are taken from that table; D and trimming were inferred from the DNA. Seen here are approximately 210,000 clones, about 95% observed once, and the top ten hold about 0.76%.

This clonotype originated in a man aged 30 to 39 with COVID-19, enrolled during active disease. This rearrangement joins TRBV2 to TRBJ1-1; D not resolved. The sequenced sample was peripheral blood. The DNA for the CDR3 is TGTGCCAGCAGTCCCATTAGGGAGCCGAACACTGAAGCTTTCTTT. Its protein is CASSPIREPNTEAFF.